The clone carrying this T cell receptor beta chain was observed many times. This table comes from immunoSEQ multiplex PCR, and its TCRdb copy is limited to in-frame clones, with some not included. The data hold approximately 150,000 clones, with around three quarters observed a single time. The CDR3 is 15 residues long. CDR1 and CDR2 from the germline V gene are MNHNS and SASEGT. The V and J ends lost 2 bases and 6 bases, in that order; junction bases with no gene match: 4. The source of the sample is a study of blood T cell repertoires in COVID-19. As for the study in general: Sites in the United States, Italy and Spain provided acute and convalescent COVID-19 samples. PBMCs, B-cell-depleted T cells, or T cells provided the cDNA or gDNA that made up the material.

The sequence was collected from a man aged 50 to 59 with active or convalescent COVID-19. The specimen sequenced was peripheral blood. This chain links TRBV6-1 with TRBJ2-1, with 10 positions matching TRBD2. CDR3 sequence: CASSEPAGGRNEQFF. The CDR3 DNA follows: TGTGCCAGCAGTGAACCAGCGGGAGGGCGCAATGAGCAGTTCTTC.